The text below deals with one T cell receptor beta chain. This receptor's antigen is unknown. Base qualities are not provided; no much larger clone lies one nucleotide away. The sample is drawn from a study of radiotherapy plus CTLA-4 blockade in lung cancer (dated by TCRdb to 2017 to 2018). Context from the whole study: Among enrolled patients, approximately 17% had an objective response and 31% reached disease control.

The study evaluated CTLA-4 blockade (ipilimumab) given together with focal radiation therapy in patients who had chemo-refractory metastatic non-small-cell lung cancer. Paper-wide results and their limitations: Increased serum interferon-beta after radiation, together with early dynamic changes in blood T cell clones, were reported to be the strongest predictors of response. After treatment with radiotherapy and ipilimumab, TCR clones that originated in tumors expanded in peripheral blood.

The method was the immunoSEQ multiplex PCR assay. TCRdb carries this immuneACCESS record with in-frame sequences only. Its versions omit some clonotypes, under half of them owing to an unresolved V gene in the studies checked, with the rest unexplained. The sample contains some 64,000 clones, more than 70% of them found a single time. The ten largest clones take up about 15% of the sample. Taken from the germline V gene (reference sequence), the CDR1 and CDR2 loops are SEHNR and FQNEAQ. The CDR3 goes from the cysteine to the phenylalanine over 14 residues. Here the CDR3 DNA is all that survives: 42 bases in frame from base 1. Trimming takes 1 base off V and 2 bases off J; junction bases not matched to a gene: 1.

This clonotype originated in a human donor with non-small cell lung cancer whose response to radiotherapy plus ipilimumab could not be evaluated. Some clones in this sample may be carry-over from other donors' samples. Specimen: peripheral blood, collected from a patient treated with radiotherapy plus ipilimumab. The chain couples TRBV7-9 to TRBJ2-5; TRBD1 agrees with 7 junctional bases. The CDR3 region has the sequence CASSLGQGQETQYF. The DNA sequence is TGTGCCAGCAGCTTAGGACAGGGTCAAGAGACCCAGTACTTC.